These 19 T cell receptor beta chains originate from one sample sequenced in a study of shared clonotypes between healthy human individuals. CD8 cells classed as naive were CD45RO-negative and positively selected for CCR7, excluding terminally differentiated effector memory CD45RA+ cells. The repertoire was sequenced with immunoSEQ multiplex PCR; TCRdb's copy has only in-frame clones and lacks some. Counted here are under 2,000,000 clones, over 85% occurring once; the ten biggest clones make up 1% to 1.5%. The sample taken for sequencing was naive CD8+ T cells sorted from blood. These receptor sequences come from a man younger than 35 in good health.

CDR3 DNA: TGTGCCAGCACTTCGACAGGGGGACTCTCCGGGGAGCTGTTTTTT. It is translated as CASTSTGGLSGELFF. The gene calls are TRBV28 and TRBJ2-2; 9 nucleotides align to TRBD1. The CDR3 sequence is 15 residues long. CDR1 is MDHEN and CDR2 is SYDVKM in the germline V gene. The V gene end was trimmed by 7 bases and the J gene end by 6 bases; junction bases not matched to a gene: 9.

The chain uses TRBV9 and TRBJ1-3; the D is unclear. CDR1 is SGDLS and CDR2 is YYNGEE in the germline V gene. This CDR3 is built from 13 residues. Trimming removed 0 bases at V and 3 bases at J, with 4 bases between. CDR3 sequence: CASSVAGGNTIYF. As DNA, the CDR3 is TGTGCCAGCAGCGTAGCGGGTGGAAACACCATATATTTT.

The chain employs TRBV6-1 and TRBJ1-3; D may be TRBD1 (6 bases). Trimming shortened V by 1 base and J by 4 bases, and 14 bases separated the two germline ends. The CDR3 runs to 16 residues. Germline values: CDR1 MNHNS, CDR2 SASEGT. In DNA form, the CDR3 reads TGTGCCAGCAGTGAAGATTTAACAGGGAGAGGAAACACCATATATTTT. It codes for CASSEDLTGRGNTIYF.

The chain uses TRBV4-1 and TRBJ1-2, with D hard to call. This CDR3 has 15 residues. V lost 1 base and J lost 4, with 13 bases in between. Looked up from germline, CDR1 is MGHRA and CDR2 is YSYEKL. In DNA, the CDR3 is TGCGCCAGCAGCCAAGTCAAGGGCGTGGGCTATGGCTACACCTTC. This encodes CASSQVKGVGYGYTF.

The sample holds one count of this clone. The CDR3 bases are TGTGCCACCCGCCCCCACTCTAGCGGGGGGGCCTACGAGCAGTACTTC. Protein product: CATRPHSSGGAYEQYF. The genes are TRBV2 and TRBJ2-7; 12 nucleotides agree with TRBD2. CDR3 size: 16 residues. CDR1 and CDR2 (germline): SNHLY, FYNNEI. J lost 2 bases, V lost 10 bases, and 12 bases had no gene match.

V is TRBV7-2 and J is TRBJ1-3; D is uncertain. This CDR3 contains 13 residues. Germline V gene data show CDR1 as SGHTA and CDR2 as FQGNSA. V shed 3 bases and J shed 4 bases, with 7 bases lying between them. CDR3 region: CASSFPLGNTIYF. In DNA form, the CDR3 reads TGTGCCAGCAGCTTTCCCTTGGGAAACACCATATATTTT.

The CDR3 DNA reads TGCGCCAGCAGCTTGGGGACTAGCGGGAGGGATACGCAGTATTTT. Amino acid sequence: CASSLGTSGRDTQYF. The chain joins TRBV5-1 to TRBJ2-3; 14 nucleotides agree with TRBD2. V was pared by 0 bases and J by 6 bases, with 0 bases of the junction left unmatched. The CDR3 consists of 15 residues. CDR1 is SGHRS and CDR2 is YFSETQ in the germline V gene.

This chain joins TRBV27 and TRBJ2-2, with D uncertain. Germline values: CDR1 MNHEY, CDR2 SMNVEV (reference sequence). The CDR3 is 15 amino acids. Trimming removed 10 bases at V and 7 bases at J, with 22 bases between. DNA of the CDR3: TGTGCCACCGCGCTTTTTTTCCCGGAAAACGGGGAGCTGTTTTTT. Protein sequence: CATALFFPENGELFF.

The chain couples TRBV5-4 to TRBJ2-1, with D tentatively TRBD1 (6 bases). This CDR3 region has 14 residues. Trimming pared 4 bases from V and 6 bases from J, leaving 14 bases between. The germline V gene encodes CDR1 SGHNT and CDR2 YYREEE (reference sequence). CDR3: CASSTLDSTNEQFF. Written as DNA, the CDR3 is TGTGCCAGCAGCACCTTGGACAGTACCAATGAGCAGTTCTTC.

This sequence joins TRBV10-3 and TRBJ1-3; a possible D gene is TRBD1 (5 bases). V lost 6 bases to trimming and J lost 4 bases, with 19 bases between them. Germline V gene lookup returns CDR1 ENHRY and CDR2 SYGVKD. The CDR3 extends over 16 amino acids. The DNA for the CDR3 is TGTGCCATCAGGAGACGGCGGGGCAGGGAGGGAAACACCATATATTTT. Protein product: CAIRRRRGREGNTIYF.

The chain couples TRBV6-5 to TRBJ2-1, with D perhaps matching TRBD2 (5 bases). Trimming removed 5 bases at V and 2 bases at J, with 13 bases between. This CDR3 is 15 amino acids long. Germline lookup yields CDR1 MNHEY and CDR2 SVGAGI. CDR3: CASSPAANTYNEQFF. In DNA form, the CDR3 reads TGTGCCAGCAGTCCAGCGGCAAACACCTACAATGAGCAGTTCTTC.

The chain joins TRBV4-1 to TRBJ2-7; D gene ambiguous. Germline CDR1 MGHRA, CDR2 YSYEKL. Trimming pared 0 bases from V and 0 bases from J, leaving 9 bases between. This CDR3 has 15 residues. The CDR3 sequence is CASSQDVQPSYEQYF. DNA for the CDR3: TGCGCCAGCAGCCAAGACGTTCAGCCCTCCTACGAGCAGTACTTC.

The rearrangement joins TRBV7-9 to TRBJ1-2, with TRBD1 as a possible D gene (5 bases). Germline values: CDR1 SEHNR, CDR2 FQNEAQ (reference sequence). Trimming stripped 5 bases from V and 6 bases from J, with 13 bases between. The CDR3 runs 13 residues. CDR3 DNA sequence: TGTGCCAGCAGCGCCCCGACAGATGATGGCTACACCTTC. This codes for CASSAPTDDGYTF. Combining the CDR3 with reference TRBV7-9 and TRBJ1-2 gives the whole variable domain DTGVSQNPRHKITKRGQNVTFRCDPISEHNRLYWYRQTLGQGPEFLTYFQNEAQLEKSRLLSDRFSAERPKGSFSTLEIQRTEQGDSAMYLCASSAPTDDGYTFGSGTRLTVV.

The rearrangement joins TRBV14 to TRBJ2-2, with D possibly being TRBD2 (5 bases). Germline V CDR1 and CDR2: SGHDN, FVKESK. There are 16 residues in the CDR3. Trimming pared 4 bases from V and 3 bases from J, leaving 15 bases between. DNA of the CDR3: TGTGCCAGCAGCCGGCGGAGGACCGAGGACACCGGGGAGCTGTTTTTT. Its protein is CASSRRRTEDTGELFF.

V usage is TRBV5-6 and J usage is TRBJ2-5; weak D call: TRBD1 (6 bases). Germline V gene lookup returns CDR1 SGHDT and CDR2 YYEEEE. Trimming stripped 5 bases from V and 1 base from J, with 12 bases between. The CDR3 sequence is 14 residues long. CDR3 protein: CASSRQVLQETQYF. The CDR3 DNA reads TGTGCCAGCAGTAGACAGGTTCTCCAAGAGACCCAGTACTTC.

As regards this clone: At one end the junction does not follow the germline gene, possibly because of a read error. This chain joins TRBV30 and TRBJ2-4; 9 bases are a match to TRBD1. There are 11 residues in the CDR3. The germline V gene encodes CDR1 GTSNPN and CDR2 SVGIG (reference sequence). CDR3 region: CAWSIGQGLGF. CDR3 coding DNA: TGTGCCTGGAGTATTGGACAGGGGCTAGGGTTC. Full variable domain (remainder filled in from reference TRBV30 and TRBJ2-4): SQTIHQWPATLVQPVGSPLSLECTVEGTSNPNLYWYRQAAGRGLQLLFYSVGIGQISSEVPQNLSASRPQDRQFILSSKKLLLSDSGFYLCAWSIGQGLGFGAGTRLSVL.

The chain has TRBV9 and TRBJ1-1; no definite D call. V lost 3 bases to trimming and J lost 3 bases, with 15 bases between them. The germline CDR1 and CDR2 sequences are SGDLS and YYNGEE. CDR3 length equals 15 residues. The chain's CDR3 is CASSAPRTLDTEAFF. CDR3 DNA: TGTGCCAGCAGCGCCCCCCGGACCTTGGACACTGAAGCTTTCTTT.

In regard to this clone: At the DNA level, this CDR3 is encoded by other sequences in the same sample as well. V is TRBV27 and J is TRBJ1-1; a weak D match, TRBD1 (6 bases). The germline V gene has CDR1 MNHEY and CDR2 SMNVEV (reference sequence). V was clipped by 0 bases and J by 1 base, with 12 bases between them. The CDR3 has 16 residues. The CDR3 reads CASSLSLGAGNTEAFF. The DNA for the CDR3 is TGTGCCAGCAGTTTATCCCTGGGGGCCGGGAACACTGAAGCTTTCTTT.

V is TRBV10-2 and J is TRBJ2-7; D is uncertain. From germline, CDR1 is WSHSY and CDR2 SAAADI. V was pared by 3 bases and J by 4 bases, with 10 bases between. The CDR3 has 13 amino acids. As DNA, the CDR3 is TGCGCCAGCAGTGATAAGCAACCTTACGAGCAGTACTTC. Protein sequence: CASSDKQPYEQYF.